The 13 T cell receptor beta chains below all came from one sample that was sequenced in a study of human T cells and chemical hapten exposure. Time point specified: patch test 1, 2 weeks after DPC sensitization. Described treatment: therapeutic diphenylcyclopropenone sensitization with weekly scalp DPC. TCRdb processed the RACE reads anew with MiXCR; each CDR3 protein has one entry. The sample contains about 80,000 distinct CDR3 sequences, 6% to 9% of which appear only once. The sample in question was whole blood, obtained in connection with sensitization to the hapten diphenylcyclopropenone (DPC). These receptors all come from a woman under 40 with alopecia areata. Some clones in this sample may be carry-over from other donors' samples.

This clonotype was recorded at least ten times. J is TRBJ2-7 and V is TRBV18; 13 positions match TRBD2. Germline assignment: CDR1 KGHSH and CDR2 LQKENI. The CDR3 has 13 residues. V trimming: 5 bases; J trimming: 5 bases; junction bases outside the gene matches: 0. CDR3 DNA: TGTGCCAGCTCAGGGACTAGCGGGGACGAGCAGTACTTC. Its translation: CASSGTSGDEQYF.

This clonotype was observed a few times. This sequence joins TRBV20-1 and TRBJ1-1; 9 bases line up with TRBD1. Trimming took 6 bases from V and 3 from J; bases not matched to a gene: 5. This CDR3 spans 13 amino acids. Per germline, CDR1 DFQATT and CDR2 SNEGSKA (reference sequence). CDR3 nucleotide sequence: TGCAGTGCCCGGGGACAGGGTGACACTGAAGCTTTCTTT. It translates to CSARGQGDTEAFF.

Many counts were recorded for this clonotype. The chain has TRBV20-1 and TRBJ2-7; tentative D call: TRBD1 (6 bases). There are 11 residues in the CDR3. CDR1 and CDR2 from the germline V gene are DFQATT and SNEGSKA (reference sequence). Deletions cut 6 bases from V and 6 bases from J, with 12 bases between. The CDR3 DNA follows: TGCAGTGCGCCTGTGGGGGCCGAGCAGTACTTC. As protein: CSAPVGAEQYF.

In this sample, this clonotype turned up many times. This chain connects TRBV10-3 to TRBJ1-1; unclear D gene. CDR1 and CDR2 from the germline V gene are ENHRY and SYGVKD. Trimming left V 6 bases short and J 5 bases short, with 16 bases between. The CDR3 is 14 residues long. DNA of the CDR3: TGTGCCATCAGCCAAAGGGATTCCGGGACTGAAGCTTTCTTT. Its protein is CAISQRDSGTEAFF.

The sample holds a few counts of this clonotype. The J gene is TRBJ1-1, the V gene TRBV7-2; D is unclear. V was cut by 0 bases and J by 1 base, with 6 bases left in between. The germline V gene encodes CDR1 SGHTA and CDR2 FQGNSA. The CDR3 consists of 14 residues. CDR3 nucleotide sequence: TGTGCCAGCAGCTTAGCACAACAGAACACTGAAGCTTTCTTT. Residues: CASSLAQQNTEAFF.

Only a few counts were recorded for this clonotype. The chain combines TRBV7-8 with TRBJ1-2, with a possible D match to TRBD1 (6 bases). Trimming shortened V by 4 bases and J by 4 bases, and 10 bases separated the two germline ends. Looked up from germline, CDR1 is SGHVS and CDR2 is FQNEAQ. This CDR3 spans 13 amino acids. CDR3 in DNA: TGTGCCAGCAGCTCCGGACAGCCCTATGGCTACACCTTC. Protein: CASSSGQPYGYTF.

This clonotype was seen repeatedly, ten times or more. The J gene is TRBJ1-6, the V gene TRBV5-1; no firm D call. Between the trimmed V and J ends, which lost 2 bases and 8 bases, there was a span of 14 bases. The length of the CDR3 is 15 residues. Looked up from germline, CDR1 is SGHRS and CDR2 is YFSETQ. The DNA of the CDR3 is TGCGCCAGCAGCTTTGGACTCCCGAGGGATTCACCCCTCCACTTT. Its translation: CASSFGLPRDSPLHF.

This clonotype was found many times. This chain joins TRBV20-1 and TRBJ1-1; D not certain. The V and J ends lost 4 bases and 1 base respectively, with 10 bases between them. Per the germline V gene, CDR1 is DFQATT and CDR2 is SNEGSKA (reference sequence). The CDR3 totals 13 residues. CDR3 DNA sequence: TGCAGTGCTAAAGAGCTTGGGAACACTGAAGCTTTCTTT. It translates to CSAKELGNTEAFF.

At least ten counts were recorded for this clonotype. The CDR3 sequence is CASSAGTNEAFF. The DNA for the CDR3 is TGTGCCAGCAGCGCGGGGACGAATGAAGCTTTCTTT. The J gene is TRBJ1-1, the V gene TRBV2, with D maybe TRBD1 (5 bases). The CDR3 has 12 amino acids. Per the germline V gene, CDR1 is SNHLY and CDR2 is FYNNEI. V gave up 6 bases and J gave up 7 bases, with 12 bases separating them.

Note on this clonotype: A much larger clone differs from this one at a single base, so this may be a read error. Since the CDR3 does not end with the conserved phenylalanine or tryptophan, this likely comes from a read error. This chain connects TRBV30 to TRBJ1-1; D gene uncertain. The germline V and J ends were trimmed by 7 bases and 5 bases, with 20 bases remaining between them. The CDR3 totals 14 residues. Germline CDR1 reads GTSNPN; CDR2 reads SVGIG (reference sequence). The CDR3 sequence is CASAARQGGTEAFS. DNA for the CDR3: TGTGCCTCCGCGGCTAGACAAGGAGGAACTGAAGCTTTCTCT.

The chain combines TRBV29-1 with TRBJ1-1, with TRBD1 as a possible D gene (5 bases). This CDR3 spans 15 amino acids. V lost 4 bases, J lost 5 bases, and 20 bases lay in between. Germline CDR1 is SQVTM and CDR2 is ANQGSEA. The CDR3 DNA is TGCAGCGTTGGCGGGATAGGGACGCTGGGAACTGAAGCTTTCTTT. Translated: CSVGGIGTLGTEAFF.

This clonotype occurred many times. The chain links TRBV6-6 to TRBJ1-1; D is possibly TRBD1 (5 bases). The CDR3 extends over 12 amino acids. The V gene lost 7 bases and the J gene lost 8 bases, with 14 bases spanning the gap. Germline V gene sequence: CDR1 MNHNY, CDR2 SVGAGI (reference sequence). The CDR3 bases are TGTGCCAGCAAGGTAACAGGTTCAGAAGCTTTCTTT. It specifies CASKVTGSEAFF.

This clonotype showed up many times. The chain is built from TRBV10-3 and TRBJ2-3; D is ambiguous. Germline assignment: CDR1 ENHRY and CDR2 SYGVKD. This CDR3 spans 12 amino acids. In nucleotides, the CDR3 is TGTGCTAGCAGGACCTACACAGATACGCAGTATTTT. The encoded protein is CASRTYTDTQYF.